The clone carrying this T cell receptor (beta chain) appeared a single time. The CDR3 spans 13 residues. Germline CDR1 is SGHNT and CDR2 is YYREEE (reference sequence). Trimming pared 0 bases from V and 6 bases from J, leaving 9 bases between. This entry comes from a study of blood T cell repertoires in COVID-19. TCRdb's table, derived via immunoSEQ multiplex PCR, lists solely in-frame clones and lacks some. The profile covers approximately 24,000 clones, with approximately 82% appearing a single time and under 35% taken by the ten largest. Sequenced material: peripheral blood. This sequence was found in a human donor in a cohort sampled during active COVID-19. V usage is TRBV5-4 and J usage is TRBJ1-2, with a possible D match to TRBD1 (5 bases). CDR3 residues: CASSLDLDNGYTF. CDR3 bases: TGTGCCAGCAGCTTGGATTTGGACAATGGCTACACCTTC.